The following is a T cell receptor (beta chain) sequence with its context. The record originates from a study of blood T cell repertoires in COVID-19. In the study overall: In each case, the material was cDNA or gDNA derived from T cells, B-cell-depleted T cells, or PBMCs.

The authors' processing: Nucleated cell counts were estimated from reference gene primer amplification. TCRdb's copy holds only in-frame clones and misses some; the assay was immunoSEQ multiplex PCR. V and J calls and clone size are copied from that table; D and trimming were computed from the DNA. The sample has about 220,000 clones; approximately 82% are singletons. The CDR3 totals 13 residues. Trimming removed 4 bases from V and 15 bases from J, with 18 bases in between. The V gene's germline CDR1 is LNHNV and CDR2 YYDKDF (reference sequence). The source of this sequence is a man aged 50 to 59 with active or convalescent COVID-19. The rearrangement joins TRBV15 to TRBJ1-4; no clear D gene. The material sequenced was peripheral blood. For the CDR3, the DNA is TGTGCCACCAGCAAAGTGCAGGAGGCCCTATTGTTTTTT. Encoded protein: CATSKVQEALLFF.